This T cell receptor beta chain comes out of a study of control samples from healthy donors and cancer patients. Only in-frame clones appear in the TCRdb table, and some are missing; sequencing was by immunoSEQ multiplex PCR. The table includes roughly 81,000 clones, 70% to 85% detected once. Sequenced material: PBMCs. This clonotype was obtained from a man aged 55-75 years with head and neck cancer.

The CDR3, as DNA: TGTGCCAGTAGAACGATAGCGGGAGGTAGGGAGCAGTTCTTC. It codes for CASRTIAGGREQFF. The genes are TRBV19 and TRBJ2-1; 10 positions match TRBD2. V was clipped by 6 bases and J by 10 bases; unmatched bases: 9. Germline CDR1 and CDR2: LNHDA and SQIVND (reference sequence). The CDR3 runs 14 residues.